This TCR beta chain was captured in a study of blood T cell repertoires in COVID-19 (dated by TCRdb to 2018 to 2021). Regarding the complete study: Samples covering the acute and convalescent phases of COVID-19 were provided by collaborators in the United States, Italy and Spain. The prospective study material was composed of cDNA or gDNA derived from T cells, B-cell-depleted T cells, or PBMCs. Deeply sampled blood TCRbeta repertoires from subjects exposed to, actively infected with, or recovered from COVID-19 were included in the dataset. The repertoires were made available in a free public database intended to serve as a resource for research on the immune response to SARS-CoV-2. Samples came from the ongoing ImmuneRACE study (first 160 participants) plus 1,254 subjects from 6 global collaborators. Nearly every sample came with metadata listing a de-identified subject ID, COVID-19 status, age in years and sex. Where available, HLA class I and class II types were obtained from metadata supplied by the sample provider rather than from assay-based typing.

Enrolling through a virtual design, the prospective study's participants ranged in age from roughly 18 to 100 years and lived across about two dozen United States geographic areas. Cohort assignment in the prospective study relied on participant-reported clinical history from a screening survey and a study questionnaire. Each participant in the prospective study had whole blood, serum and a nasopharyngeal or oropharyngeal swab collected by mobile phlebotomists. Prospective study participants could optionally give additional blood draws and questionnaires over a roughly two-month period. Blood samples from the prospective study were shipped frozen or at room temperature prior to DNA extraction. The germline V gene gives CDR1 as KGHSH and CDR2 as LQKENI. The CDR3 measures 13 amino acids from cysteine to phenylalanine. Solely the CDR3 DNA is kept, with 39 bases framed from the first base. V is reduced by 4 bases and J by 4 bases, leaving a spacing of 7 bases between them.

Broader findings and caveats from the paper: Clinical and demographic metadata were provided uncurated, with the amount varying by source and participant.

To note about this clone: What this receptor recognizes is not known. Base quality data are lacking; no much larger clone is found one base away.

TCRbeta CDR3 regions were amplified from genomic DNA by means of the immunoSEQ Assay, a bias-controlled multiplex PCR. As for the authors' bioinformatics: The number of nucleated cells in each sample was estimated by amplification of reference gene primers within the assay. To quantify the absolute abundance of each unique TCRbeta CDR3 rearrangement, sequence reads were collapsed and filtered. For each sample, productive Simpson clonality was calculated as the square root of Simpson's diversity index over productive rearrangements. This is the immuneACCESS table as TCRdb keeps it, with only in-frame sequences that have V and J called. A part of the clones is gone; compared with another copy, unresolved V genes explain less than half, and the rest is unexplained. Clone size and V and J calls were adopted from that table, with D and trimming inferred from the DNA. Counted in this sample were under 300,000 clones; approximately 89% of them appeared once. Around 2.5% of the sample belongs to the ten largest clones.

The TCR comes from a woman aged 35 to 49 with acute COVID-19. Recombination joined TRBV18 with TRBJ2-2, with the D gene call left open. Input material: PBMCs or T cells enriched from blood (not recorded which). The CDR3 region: CASSQFSTGELFF. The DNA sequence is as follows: TGTGCCAGCTCACAGTTTAGCACCGGGGAGCTGTTTTTT. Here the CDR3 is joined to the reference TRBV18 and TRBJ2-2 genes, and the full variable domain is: NAGVMQNPRHLVRRRGQEARLRCSPMKGHSHVYWYRQLPEEGLKFMVYLQKENIIDESGMPKERFSAEFPKEGPSILRIQQVVRGDSAAYFCASSQFSTGELFFGEGSRLTVL.